The 28 T cell receptor beta chains presented below share a single source sample, sequenced in a study of T cells in Graves' hyperthyroidism and ophthalmopathy. RNA transcripts gave rise to amplified TCR beta CDR3 regions. The HTBI primer set served for first-round RT-PCR of the TCR CDR3. Via MiXCR, TCRdb re-called the multiplex PCR reads, giving one row per CDR3 protein. The sample records about 600,000 distinct CDR3 sequences, approximately 15% being singletons. What was sequenced was blood. The origin of the receptors is a woman aged 40 to 50 with Graves' ophthalmopathy.

Many counts were recorded for this clonotype. The CDR3 region has the DNA TGTGCCAGCAGCCAAGGGACAGCCGATGTCGCGCAGTACTTC. Translation gives CASSQGTADVAQYF. The chain is built from TRBV7-9 and TRBJ2-7, with 7 bases identical to TRBD1. The CDR3 is 14 residues long. Trimming cost V 5 bases and J 9 bases; bases outside gene matches: 13. Germline V gene sequence: CDR1 SEHNR, CDR2 FQNEAQ (reference sequence). The full variable domain, rest sourced from reference TRBV7-9 and TRBJ2-7, is DTGVSQNPRHKITKRGQNVTFRCDPISEHNRLYWYRQTLGQGPEFLTYFQNEAQLEKSRLLSDRFSAERPKGSFSTLEIQRTEQGDSAMYLCASSQGTADVAQYFGPGTRLTVT.

This clonotype was recorded a few times. The chain joins TRBV14 to TRBJ2-5; D assignment may be TRBD1 or TRBD2 (6 bases each). The CDR3 runs 15 residues. Trimming removed 4 bases at V and 5 bases at J, with 17 bases between. Germline CDR1 and CDR2: SGHDN and FVKESK. CDR3 amino acids: CASSLSWGAAETQYF. The CDR3 coding sequence is TGTGCCAGCAGCCTGTCTTGGGGGGCCGCCGAGACCCAGTACTTC.

The chain uses TRBV7-9 and TRBJ1-2, with D perhaps TRBD1 (6 bases). This CDR3 spans 12 amino acids. CDR1 SEHNR and CDR2 FQNEAQ come from the germline V gene (reference sequence). V lost 10 bases, J lost 3 bases, and 12 bases lay in between. In DNA, the CDR3 is TGTGCCAACAGGGCTACAGACTATGGCTACACCTTC. It yields the protein CANRATDYGYTF. Together with reference TRBV7-9 and TRBJ1-2, the CDR3 gives the full variable domain: DTGVSQNPRHKITKRGQNVTFRCDPISEHNRLYWYRQTLGQGPEFLTYFQNEAQLEKSRLLSDRFSAERPKGSFSTLEIQRTEQGDSAMYLCANRATDYGYTFGSGTRLTVV.

This clonotype was counted only a few times. This rearrangement joins TRBV12-3 or TRBV12-4 to TRBJ1-4, with 7 bases matching TRBD1. V gave up 5 bases and J gave up 8 bases; unmatched junction bases: 14. The CDR3 totals 16 residues. CDR3 in amino acids: CASSPYPTGTPEKLFF. The CDR3 nucleotides are TGTGCCAGCAGTCCCTATCCGACAGGGACCCCAGAAAAACTGTTTTTT.

Ten or more counts support this clonotype. V usage is TRBV12-3 or TRBV12-4 and J usage is TRBJ2-3; TRBD2 agrees at 7 bases. The CDR3 has 15 residues. The V segment lost 2 bases and the J segment 2 bases; nucleotides outside the gene matches: 4. The CDR3 DNA reads as TGTGCCAGCAGTTTACGGCGGGAGAACACAGATACGCAGTATTTT. Its protein product is CASSLRRENTDTQYF.

In this sample, this clonotype turned up many times. The CDR3 is CASSLALVNTEAFF. The CDR3 bases are TGTGCCAGCAGCTTAGCCTTGGTGAACACTGAAGCTTTCTTT. The chain is built from TRBV7-9 and TRBJ1-1; D is undetermined. The V gene's germline CDR1 is SEHNR and CDR2 FQNEAQ (reference sequence). The V end lost 0 bases, the J end lost 0 bases, and 5 bases lay between the germline ends. CDR3 length: 14 residues.

This clonotype occurred many times. V and J are TRBV5-1 and TRBJ2-5, with 12 positions matching TRBD2. The CDR3 runs 19 residues. Germline lookup yields CDR1 SGHRS and CDR2 YFSETQ. V trimming: 4 bases; J trimming: 3 bases; junction bases outside the gene matches: 16. The CDR3 here is CASSGWTSGAEALKETQYF. CDR3 nucleotide sequence: TGCGCCAGCAGCGGCTGGACTAGCGGGGCCGAGGCGTTGAAAGAGACCCAGTACTTC.

The V call is TRBV6-4, the J call TRBJ1-1, with D hard to call. Trimming removed 0 bases at V and 1 base at J, with 6 bases between. Germline CDR1 MRHNA, CDR2 SNTAGT. The CDR3 contains 14 residues. DNA of the CDR3: TGTGCCAGCAGTGACTCGGGTGGGAACACTGAAGCTTTCTTT. Amino acid sequence: CASSDSGGNTEAFF.

This clonotype was recorded a few times. The V and J genes are TRBV6-2 or TRBV6-3 and TRBJ2-7; unclear D gene. Trimming pared 5 bases from V and 6 bases from J, leaving 26 bases between. This CDR3 is built from 17 residues. Germline V gives CDR1 MNHEY, CDR2 SVGEGT. In nucleotides, the CDR3 is TGTGCCAGCAGTCGCCGGCTGGGAAGGGCTGATATCTTCGAGCAGTACTTC. Encoded protein: CASSRRLGRADIFEQYF.

This clonotype was counted at least ten times. The chain couples TRBV30 to TRBJ1-1, with TRBD1 matching 7 bases. The CDR3 extends over 13 amino acids. J gave up 0 bases and V 6 bases, and 4 bases lay outside the gene matches. Germline V gene lookup returns CDR1 GTSNPN and CDR2 SVGIG (reference sequence). This CDR3 is CACRTGLNTEAFF. The CDR3 DNA sequence: TGTGCCTGCCGGACAGGACTGAACACTGAAGCTTTCTTT.

Many counts were recorded for this clonotype. This chain joins TRBV20-1 and TRBJ1-1; D unresolved. The ends were cut back, 5 bases at V and 2 bases at J, with 6 bases in the middle. CDR1 DFQATT and CDR2 SNEGSKA come from the germline V gene (reference sequence). The length of the CDR3 is 11 residues. This CDR3 reads CSALLNTEAFF. CDR3 nucleotide sequence: TGCAGTGCTCTTCTAAACACTGAAGCTTTCTTT.

The genes are TRBV10-3 and TRBJ2-1; TRBD1 matches 7 bases. After removal of 10 bases from V and 0 bases from J, the junction contained 3 bases not matched to a gene. The CDR3 totals 13 residues. Germline CDR1 ENHRY, CDR2 SYGVKD. CDR3 in DNA: TGTGCCACGACAGGGTCCTCCTACAATGAGCAGTTCTTC. It yields the protein CATTGSSYNEQFF.

At least ten counts were recorded for this clonotype. V usage is TRBV11-2 and J usage is TRBJ1-1; tentatively, D is TRBD1 (5 bases). Germline V gives CDR1 SGHAT, CDR2 FQNNGV. V was cut by 1 base and J by 10 bases, with 16 bases left in between. The CDR3 length is 14 residues. The CDR3 loop reads CASSLGGGEAGAFF. The CDR3 DNA is TGTGCCAGCAGCTTAGGGGGGGGGGAGGCGGGAGCTTTCTTT.

This clonotype was recorded at least ten times. V usage is TRBV7-6 and J usage is TRBJ2-2, with 10 bases aligning to TRBD1. The CDR3 has 17 residues. Germline V gene lookup returns CDR1 SGHVS and CDR2 FNYEAQ. V lost 6 bases, J lost 4 bases, and 11 bases stayed unmatched. As DNA, the CDR3 is TGTGCCAGCAGTCGACAGGGGGCAACTTTCAGCACCGGGGAGCTGTTTTTT. It translates to CASSRQGATFSTGELFF.

This chain links TRBV6-1 with TRBJ1-1; TRBD1 agrees at 9 bases. After removal of 3 bases from V and 0 bases from J, the junction contained 5 bases not matched to a gene. Germline V CDR1 and CDR2: MNHNS, SASEGT. The CDR3 runs to 16 residues. CDR3 nucleotide sequence: TGTGCCAGCAGTGATACAGGGGGCGCGGTGAACACTGAAGCTTTCTTT. Protein: CASSDTGGAVNTEAFF.

This clonotype has a count of ten or more. This chain connects TRBV30 to TRBJ2-2; D is ambiguous. Germline CDR1 and CDR2: GTSNPN and SVGIG (reference sequence). Trimming shortened V by 2 bases and J by 1 base, and 5 bases separated the two germline ends. The CDR3 totals 13 residues. CDR3 nucleotide sequence: TGTGCCTGGAGTCCTTTGAACACCGGGGAGCTGTTTTTT. Amino acid sequence: CAWSPLNTGELFF.

The rearrangement uses TRBV28 and TRBJ2-3, with D possibly being TRBD2 (7 bases). The CDR3 totals 15 residues. Germline V gene sequence: CDR1 MDHEN, CDR2 SYDVKM. The V end lost 6 bases, the J end lost 4 bases, and 17 bases lay between the germline ends. The CDR3 nucleotides are TGTGCCAGCAGAGCCCCGGGGGGCCGGGCAGATACGCAGTATTTT. Protein: CASRAPGGRADTQYF.

The chain uses TRBV9 and TRBJ1-1; the match to TRBD1 covers 7 bases. The CDR3 is 14 amino acids. J lost 4 bases, V lost 0 bases, and 3 bases had no gene match. CDR1 SGDLS and CDR2 YYNGEE come from the germline V gene. CDR3 region: CASSVVGQSTEAFF. The CDR3 DNA reads as TGTGCCAGCAGCGTAGTGGGACAGAGCACTGAAGCTTTCTTT.

J is TRBJ2-3 and V is TRBV13, with TRBD2 matching 10 bases. The J segment lost 2 bases and the V segment lost 5 bases, leaving 7 bases of the junction unmatched. The CDR3 has 16 amino acids. The V gene's germline CDR1 is PRHDT and CDR2 FYEKMQ (reference sequence). CDR3 DNA sequence: TGTGCCAGCAGCCATAGCGGGAGGACAAACACAGATACGCAGTATTTT. As protein: CASSHSGRTNTDTQYF.

The chain is built from TRBV29-1 and TRBJ1-1; D is ambiguous. The CDR3 has 16 amino acids. V was clipped by 7 bases and J by 1 base, with 22 bases between them. Germline loops: CDR1 SQVTM, CDR2 ANQGSEA. CDR3 nucleotide sequence: TGCAGCGGTGGCTCGACGACACAGAGATCGAACACTGAAGCTTTCTTT. This gives the protein CSGGSTTQRSNTEAFF.

This clonotype was picked up many times. The chain carries TRBV20-1 and TRBJ2-1; the match to TRBD1 covers 9 bases. The CDR3 runs to 15 residues. J gave up 0 bases and V 7 bases, and 7 bases lay outside the gene matches. Germline V gene sequence: CDR1 DFQATT, CDR2 SNEGSKA (reference sequence). CDR3 sequence: CSGTPGQGSYNEQFF. The CDR3, as DNA: TGCAGTGGTACGCCGGGACAGGGCTCCTACAATGAGCAGTTCTTC.

This clonotype was picked up many times. J is TRBJ1-1 and V is TRBV10-3; D gene unclear. The length of the CDR3 is 12 residues. CDR1 is ENHRY and CDR2 is SYGVKD in the germline V gene. V dropped 3 bases and J dropped 6 bases, with 8 bases sitting between them. This CDR3 is CAISDRRAEAFF. In DNA, the CDR3 is TGTGCCATCAGTGACCGTAGGGCTGAAGCTTTCTTT.

The V gene is TRBV7-2, the J gene TRBJ1-4; D remains ambiguous. The length of the CDR3 is 11 residues. CDR1 and CDR2 from the germline V gene are SGHTA and FQGNSA. V lost 4 bases and J lost 7, with 4 bases in between. CDR3 protein: CASSSIEKLFF. The DNA for the CDR3 is TGTGCCAGCAGCTCAATTGAAAAACTGTTTTTT.

This clonotype was seen many times. This chain connects TRBV2 to TRBJ1-5; no clear D. Germline values: CDR1 SNHLY, CDR2 FYNNEI. With 7 bases removed from V and 4 bases from J, the gap between germline ends came to 11 bases. CDR3 length equals 13 residues. This CDR3 reads CASKLAANQPQHF. The CDR3, as DNA: TGTGCCAGCAAGTTGGCAGCTAATCAGCCCCAGCATTTT.

This clonotype occurred many times. This sequence joins TRBV11-2 and TRBJ2-3; perhaps TRBD1 as D (5 bases). Germline V CDR1 and CDR2: SGHAT, FQNNGV. The CDR3 has 15 amino acids. Trimming removed 3 bases from V and 2 bases from J, with 12 bases in between. The CDR3 sequence is CASSLYQGYTDTQYF. The CDR3, as DNA: TGTGCCAGCAGCTTGTACCAGGGTTACACAGATACGCAGTATTTT.

This clonotype was observed many times. J is TRBJ2-2 and V is TRBV29-1; weak D call: TRBD2 (7 bases). The CDR3 contains 18 residues. Germline loops: CDR1 SQVTM, CDR2 ANQGSEA. Between the trimmed V and J ends, which lost 5 bases and 0 bases, there was a span of 22 bases. CDR3 in amino acids: CSVTGGAQYGANTGELFF. Here the CDR3 DNA reads TGCAGCGTTACGGGGGGCGCCCAATACGGCGCGAACACCGGGGAGCTGTTTTTT.

This clonotype turned up a few times. The chain combines TRBV12-3 or TRBV12-4 with TRBJ1-1; D is unresolved. This CDR3 spans 13 amino acids. V lost 6 bases to trimming and J lost 1 base, with 9 bases between them. The CDR3 region is CASSRQWNTEAFF. The CDR3 DNA follows: TGTGCCAGCAGCCGTCAATGGAACACTGAAGCTTTCTTT.

On this clonotype itself: A read error is possible here, since a much larger clone lies one base away. The V call is TRBV3-1, the J call TRBJ1-2; D remains ambiguous. The CDR3 covers 16 residues. CDR1 and CDR2 from the germline V gene are LGHDT and YNNKEL (reference sequence). This CDR3 reads CASSQAAAVENYGCTF. DNA of the CDR3: TGTGCCAGCAGCCAAGCCGCCGCGGTGGAAAACTATGGCTGCACCTTC.